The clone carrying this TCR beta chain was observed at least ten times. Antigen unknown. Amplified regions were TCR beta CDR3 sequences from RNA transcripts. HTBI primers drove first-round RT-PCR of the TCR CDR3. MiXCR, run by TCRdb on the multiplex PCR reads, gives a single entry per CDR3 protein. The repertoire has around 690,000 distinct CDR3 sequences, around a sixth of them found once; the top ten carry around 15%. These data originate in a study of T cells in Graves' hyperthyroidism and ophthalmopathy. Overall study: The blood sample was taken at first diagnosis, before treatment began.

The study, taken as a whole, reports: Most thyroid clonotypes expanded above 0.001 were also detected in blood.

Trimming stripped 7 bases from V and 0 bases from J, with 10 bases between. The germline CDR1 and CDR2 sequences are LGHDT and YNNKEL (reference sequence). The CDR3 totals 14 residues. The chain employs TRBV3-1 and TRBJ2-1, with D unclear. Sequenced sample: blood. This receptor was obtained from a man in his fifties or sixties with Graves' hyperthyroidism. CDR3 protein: CASTPGPSYNEQFF. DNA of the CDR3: TGTGCCAGCACCCCAGGACCCTCCTACAATGAGCAGTTCTTC.